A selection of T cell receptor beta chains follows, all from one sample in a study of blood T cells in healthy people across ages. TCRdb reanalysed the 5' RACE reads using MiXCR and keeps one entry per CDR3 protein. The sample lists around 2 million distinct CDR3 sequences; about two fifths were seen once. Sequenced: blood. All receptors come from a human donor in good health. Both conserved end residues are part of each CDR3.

CDR3: CASSVSAPQETQYF
length: 14
V: TRBV9
J: NA

CDR3: CASGTISYNEQFF
length: 13
V: TRBV7-2
J: TRBJ2-1

CDR3: CASSRASANQETQYF
length: 15
V: TRBV7-2
J: TRBJ2-5

CDR3: CASSLVPDTEAFF
length: 13
V: TRBV7-2
J: TRBJ1-1

CDR3: CASSLTGTPEQFF
length: 13
V: TRBV7-2
J: TRBJ2-1

CDR3: CASSQEMGTNYGHTF
length: 15
V: TRBV4-3
J: TRBJ1-2

CDR3: CASSLGPIRTNYGYTF
length: 16
V: TRBV5-1
J: TRBJ1-2

CDR3: CASSQDIAGGADTQYF
length: 16
V: TRBV4-2
J: TRBJ2-3

CDR3: CASSLSDRNYGYTF
length: 14
V: TRBV12-3/TRBV12-4
J: TRBJ1-2

CDR3: CASSWGAGVNYNEQFF
length: 16
V: TRBV5-1
J: TRBJ2-1

CDR3: CASSQQTGEPYEQYF
length: 15
V: TRBV4-2
J: TRBJ2-7

CDR3: CSAREGLADTDTQYF
length: 15
V: TRBV20-1
J: TRBJ2-3

CDR3: CASSLGEGGHTF
length: 12
V: TRBV5-1
J: TRBJ1-2

CDR3: CASSKSGGDSYQQYF
length: 15
V: TRBV9
J: TRBJ2-7

CDR3: CASSPSGDGYSNQPQHF
length: 17
V: TRBV18
J: TRBJ1-5

CDR3: CASSSRTGHQETQYF
length: 15
V: TRBV11-3
J: TRBJ2-5

CDR3: CASSVRGISGANVLTF
length: 16
V: TRBV25-1
J: TRBJ2-6

CDR3: CASSQSHHNEQFF
length: 13
V: TRBV4-3
J: TRBJ2-1

CDR3: CASSQGSARPTYGYTF
length: 16
V: TRBV4-3
J: TRBJ1-2

CDR3: CASVLQGAFGGYTF
length: 14
V: TRBV12-5
J: TRBJ1-2

CDR3: CASSQRSIGDGYTF
length: 14
V: TRBV4-2
J: TRBJ1-2

CDR3: CASSHIGTLPEQYF
length: 14
V: TRBV4-1
J: NA

CDR3: CASSYAGLKHF
length: 11
V: TRBV6-6
J: TRBJ2-7

CDR3: CASSPGQFLAKNIQYF
length: 16
V: TRBV5-1
J: TRBJ2-4

CDR3: CSASRTPGGNYGYTF
length: 15
V: TRBV20-1
J: TRBJ1-2

CDR3: CASRSMTGQETQYF
length: 14
V: TRBV6-1
J: NA

CDR3: CASTWEGQPAEQFF
length: 14
V: TRBV2
J: TRBJ2-1

CDR3: CASSFNLYEQYF
length: 12
V: TRBV5-1
J: TRBJ2-7

CDR3: CAVEGGSYTF
length: 10
V: TRBV6-6
J: TRBJ1-2

CDR3: CASSSQEGAIQYF
length: 13
V: TRBV5-1
J: TRBJ2-4

CDR3: CASSFNPGGPKGYTF
length: 15
V: TRBV12-3/TRBV12-4
J: TRBJ1-2

CDR3: CASNQDSGGSYEQYF
length: 15
V: TRBV4-2
J: TRBJ2-7

CDR3: CASSVTDNRAGAAKLFF
length: 17
V: TRBV6-1
J: TRBJ1-4

CDR3: CASSLVSDNYGYTF
length: 14
V: TRBV5-1
J: TRBJ1-2

CDR3: CASSREERTYGYTF
length: 14
V: TRBV7-9
J: TRBJ1-2

CDR3: CASTPVRPPNTEAFF
length: 15
V: TRBV6-5
J: TRBJ1-1

CDR3: CASSLNGGAGDEQFF
length: 15
V: TRBV5-1
J: TRBJ2-1

CDR3: CAWSSSSNQPQHF
length: 13
V: TRBV30
J: TRBJ1-5

CDR3: CTSSLGASGQETQYF
length: 15
V: TRBV7-2
J: TRBJ2-5

CDR3: CSASTGYEQFF
length: 11
V: TRBV29-1
J: TRBJ2-1

CDR3: CATSREPDTEAFF
length: 13
V: TRBV15
J: TRBJ1-1

CDR3: CASRVNPGNTIYF
length: 13
V: TRBV11-2
J: TRBJ1-3

CDR3: CASRQLFLGSMGPLHF
length: 16
V: TRBV12-3/TRBV12-4
J: TRBJ1-6

CDR3: CSARDVYNEQFF
length: 12
V: TRBV20-1
J: TRBJ2-1

CDR3: CASSPYGGDPSGANVLTF
length: 18
V: TRBV12-3/TRBV12-4
J: TRBJ2-6

CDR3: CSALLGPQETQYF
length: 13
V: TRBV20-1
J: TRBJ2-5

CDR3: CASSFRGTGYTF
length: 12
V: TRBV7-8
J: TRBJ1-2

CDR3: CASSLTPDEYEDTQYF
length: 16
V: TRBV7-9
J: TRBJ2-3

CDR3: CSVVGGDYNEQFF
length: 13
V: TRBV29-1
J: TRBJ2-1

CDR3: CASSANRRTGGNEQYF
length: 16
V: TRBV6-1
J: NA